This paragraph covers one TCR beta chain sequence. Germline lookup yields CDR1 KGHSH and CDR2 LQKENI. The CDR3 spans 19 residues. Germline trimming cut 0 bases from V and 1 base from J; bases unmatched to any gene: 12. The data were produced by immunoSEQ multiplex PCR, yet TCRdb's version contains in-frame clones alone and is incomplete. The repertoire includes around 88,000 clones, approximately 84% of them detected once, and about 4.2% sits in the top ten. The entry originates in a study of blood T cell repertoires in COVID-19. The specimen was peripheral blood. This TCR was sampled from a man aged 55 to 70 with acute or convalescent COVID-19. The genes are TRBV18 and TRBJ1-2, with 9 bases identical to TRBD1. The CDR3 reads CASSPPKRTGDLNNYGYTF. The DNA of the CDR3 is TGTGCCAGCTCACCACCGAAACGGACAGGGGACCTCAATAACTATGGCTACACCTTC.